This entry is about one T cell receptor (beta chain). The antigen is not known. The sample is drawn from a study of T cell responses to AZD1222 COVID-19 vaccine. Whole-study findings and limits: Nearly half of spike-specific TCRs reportedly target variant regions that are unmutated in the B.1.351 and B.1.1.7 variants. Clonal diversity may have been underestimated, and the donors were mostly white British, with more females than males.

Both about-4-week and about-12-week second-dose recipients were combined. The V gene's germline CDR1 is MNHEY and CDR2 SVGAGI. V lost 3 bases and J 2 bases, leaving 12 bases between the germline ends. The CDR3 covers 15 residues. The assay was immunoSEQ multiplex PCR, and TCRdb's table has in-frame clones only and misses some. Of 100,000 to 150,000 clones in the sample, just over 90% were seen once. This chain joins TRBV6-5 and TRBJ2-3, with D possibly matching TRBD2 (5 bases). This TCR was sampled from an adult who received the AZD1222 COVID-19 vaccine. This specimen was peripheral blood, taken 28 days after the second AZD1222 dose. CDR3 nucleotide sequence: TGTGCCAGCAGTTATGTAAGCGGTTACACAGATACGCAGTATTTT. It translates to CASSYVSGYTDTQYF.